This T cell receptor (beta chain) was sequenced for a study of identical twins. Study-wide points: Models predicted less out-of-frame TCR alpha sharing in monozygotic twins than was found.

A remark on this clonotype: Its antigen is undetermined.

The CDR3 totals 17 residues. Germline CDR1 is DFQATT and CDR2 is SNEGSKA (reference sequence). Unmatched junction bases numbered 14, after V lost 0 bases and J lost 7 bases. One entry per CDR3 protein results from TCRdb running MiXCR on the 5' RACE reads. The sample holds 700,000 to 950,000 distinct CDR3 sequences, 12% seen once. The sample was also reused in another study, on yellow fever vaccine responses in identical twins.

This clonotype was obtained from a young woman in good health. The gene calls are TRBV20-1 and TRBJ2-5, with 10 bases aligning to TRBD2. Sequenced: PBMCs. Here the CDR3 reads CSARDYDSGGPAGTQYF. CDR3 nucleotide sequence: TGCAGTGCTAGAGATTATGATAGCGGGGGGCCAGCGGGGACCCAGTACTTC.